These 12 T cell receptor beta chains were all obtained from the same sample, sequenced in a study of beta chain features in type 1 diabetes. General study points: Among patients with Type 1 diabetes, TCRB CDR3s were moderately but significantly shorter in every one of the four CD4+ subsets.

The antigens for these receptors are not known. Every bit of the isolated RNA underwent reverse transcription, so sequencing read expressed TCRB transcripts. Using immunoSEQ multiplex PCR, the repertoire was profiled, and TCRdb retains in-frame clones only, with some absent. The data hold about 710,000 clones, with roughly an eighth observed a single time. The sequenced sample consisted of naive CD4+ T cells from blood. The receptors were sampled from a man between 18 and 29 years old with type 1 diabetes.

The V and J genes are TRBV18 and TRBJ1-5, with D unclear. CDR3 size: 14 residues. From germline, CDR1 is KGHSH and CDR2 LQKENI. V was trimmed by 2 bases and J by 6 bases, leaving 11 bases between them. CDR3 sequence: CASSPGYVGQPQHF. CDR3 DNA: TGTGCCAGCTCACCAGGGTACGTGGGTCAGCCCCAGCATTTT. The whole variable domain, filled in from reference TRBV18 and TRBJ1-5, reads NAGVMQNPRHLVRRRGQEARLRCSPMKGHSHVYWYRQLPEEGLKFMVYLQKENIIDESGMPKERFSAEFPKEGPSILRIQQVVRGDSAAYFCASSPGYVGQPQHFGDGTRLSIL.

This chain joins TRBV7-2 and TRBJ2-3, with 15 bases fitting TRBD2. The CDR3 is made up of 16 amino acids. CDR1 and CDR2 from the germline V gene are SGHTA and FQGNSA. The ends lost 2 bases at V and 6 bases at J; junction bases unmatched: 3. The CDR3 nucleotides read TGTGCCAGCAGCTTAAGAGGGACTAGCGGGAGGGATACGCAGTATTTT. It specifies CASSLRGTSGRDTQYF.

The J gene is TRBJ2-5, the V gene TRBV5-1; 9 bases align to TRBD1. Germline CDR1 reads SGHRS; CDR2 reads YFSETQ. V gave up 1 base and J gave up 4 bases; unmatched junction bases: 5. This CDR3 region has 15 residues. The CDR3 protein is CASSLLGTGRETQYF. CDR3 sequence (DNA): TGCGCCAGCAGCTTGTTGGGGACAGGGCGAGAGACCCAGTACTTC.

CDR3 protein: CASSVVAGLAGETQYF. The CDR3 coding sequence is TGTGCCAGCAGCGTAGTCGCAGGACTAGCGGGAGAGACCCAGTACTTC. The genes are TRBV9 and TRBJ2-5; 11 bases line up with TRBD2. Losses at the gene ends were 0 bases for V and 4 bases for J; bases not matched to a gene: 5. Germline-derived CDR1 and CDR2 are SGDLS and YYNGEE. The CDR3 consists of 16 residues. The variable domain in full, completed from reference TRBV9 and TRBJ2-5, reads DSGVTQTPKHLITATGQRVTLRCSPRSGDLSVYWYQQSLDQGLQFLIQYYNGEERAKGNILERFSAQQFPDLHSELNLSSLELGDSALYFCASSVVAGLAGETQYFGPGTRLLVL.

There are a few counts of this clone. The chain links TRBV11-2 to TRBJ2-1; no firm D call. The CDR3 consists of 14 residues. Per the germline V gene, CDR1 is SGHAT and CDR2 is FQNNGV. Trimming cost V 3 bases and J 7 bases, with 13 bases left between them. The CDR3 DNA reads TGTGCCAGCAGCTTCACAGAAAATGTAAATGAGCAGTTCTTC. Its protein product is CASSFTENVNEQFF.

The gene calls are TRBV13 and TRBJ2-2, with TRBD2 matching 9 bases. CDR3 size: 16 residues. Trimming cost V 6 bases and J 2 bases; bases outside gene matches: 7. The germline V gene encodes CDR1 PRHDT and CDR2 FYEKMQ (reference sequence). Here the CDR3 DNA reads TGTGCCAGCAGGGGTAGCGGGGGCCAAAACACCGGGGAGCTGTTTTTT. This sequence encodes CASRGSGGQNTGELFF.

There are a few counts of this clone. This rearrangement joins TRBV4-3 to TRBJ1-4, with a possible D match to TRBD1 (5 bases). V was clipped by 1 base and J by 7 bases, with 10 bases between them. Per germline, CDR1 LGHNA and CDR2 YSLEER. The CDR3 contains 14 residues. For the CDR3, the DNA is TGCGCCAGCAGCCAAGCCAGGGTAGCTGAAAAACTGTTTTTT. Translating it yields CASSQARVAEKLFF.

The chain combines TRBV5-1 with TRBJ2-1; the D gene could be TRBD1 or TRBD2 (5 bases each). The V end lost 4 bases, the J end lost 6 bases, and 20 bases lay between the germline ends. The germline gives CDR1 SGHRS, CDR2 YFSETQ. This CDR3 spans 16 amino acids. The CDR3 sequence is CASSITPGLRGNEQFF. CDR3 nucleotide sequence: TGCGCCAGCAGCATCACCCCGGGTCTGAGGGGCAATGAGCAGTTCTTC.

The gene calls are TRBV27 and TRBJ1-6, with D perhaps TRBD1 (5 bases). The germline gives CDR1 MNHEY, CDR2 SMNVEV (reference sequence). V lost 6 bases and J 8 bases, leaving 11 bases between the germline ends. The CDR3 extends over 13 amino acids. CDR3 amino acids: CASRRGNDSPLHF. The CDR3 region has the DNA TGTGCCAGCAGACGGGGGAATGATTCACCCCTCCACTTT.

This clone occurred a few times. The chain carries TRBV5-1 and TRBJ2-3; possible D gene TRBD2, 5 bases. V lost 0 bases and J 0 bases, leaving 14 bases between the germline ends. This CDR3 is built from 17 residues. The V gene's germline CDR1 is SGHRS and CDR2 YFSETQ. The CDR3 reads CASSLVRAGVSTDTQYF. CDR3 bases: TGCGCCAGCAGCTTGGTTCGGGCCGGGGTGAGCACAGATACGCAGTATTTT.

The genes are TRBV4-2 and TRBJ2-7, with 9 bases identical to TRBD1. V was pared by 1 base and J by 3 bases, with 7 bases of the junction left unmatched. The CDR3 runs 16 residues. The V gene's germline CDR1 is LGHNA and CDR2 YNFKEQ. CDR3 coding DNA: TGTGCCAGCAGCCAAGTAGCCCGGACAGGGGACTACGAGCAGTACTTC. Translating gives CASSQVARTGDYEQYF.

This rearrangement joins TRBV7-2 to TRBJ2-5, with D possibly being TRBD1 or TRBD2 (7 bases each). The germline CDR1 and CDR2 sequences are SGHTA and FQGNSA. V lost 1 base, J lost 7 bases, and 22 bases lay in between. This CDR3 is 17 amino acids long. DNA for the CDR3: TGTGCCAGCAGCTTAGGACAGGGAGGGAGTTCTGGAGGGACCCAGTACTTC. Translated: CASSLGQGGSSGGTQYF.